The 18 T cell receptor beta chains reported below all come from one sample, sequenced in a study of CD8 T cells in Susac syndrome. It was with random hexamers that roughly 0.45 to 1 ug RNA was reverse transcribed. TCRdb re-analysed the immunoSEQ multiplex PCR reads in MiXCR, keeping a single row per CDR3 protein. The table includes about 76,000 distinct CDR3 sequences, over 75% detected once. Material: CD8+ T cells from PBMCs. These receptor sequences come from a human donor with multiple sclerosis.

The rearrangement joins TRBV11-2 to TRBJ2-1; D perhaps matches TRBD1 (6 bases). V lost 5 bases to trimming and J lost 0 bases, with 14 bases between them. The CDR3 totals 16 residues. From germline, CDR1 is SGHAT and CDR2 FQNNGV. CDR3 DNA sequence: TGTGCCAGCAGCCCAGGGGTTGATGCCTCCTACAATGAGCAGTTCTTC. Protein sequence: CASSPGVDASYNEQFF. The full variable domain, rest sourced from reference TRBV11-2 and TRBJ2-1, is EAGVAQSPRYKIIEKRQSVAFWCNPISGHATLYWYQQILGQGPKLLIQFQNNGVVDDSQLPKDRFSAERLKGVDSTLKIQPAKLEDSAVYLCASSPGVDASYNEQFFGPGTRLTVL.

V and J are TRBV27 and TRBJ2-7, with TRBD1 matching over 7 bases. CDR1 and CDR2 (germline): MNHEY, SMNVEV (reference sequence). V trimming: 6 bases; J trimming: 7 bases; junction bases outside the gene matches: 6. CDR3 length: 12 amino acids. CDR3 sequence reads: CASSPRQGEQYF. DNA for the CDR3: TGTGCCAGCAGCCCCCGACAGGGAGAGCAGTACTTC.

V usage is TRBV20-1 and J usage is TRBJ2-7; D might be TRBD1 (6 bases). The V end lost 3 bases, the J end lost 0 bases, and 15 bases lay between the germline ends. The CDR3 extends over 15 amino acids. In germline, CDR1 is DFQATT, CDR2 SNEGSKA (reference sequence). The CDR3 sequence is CSARPQGLYSYEQYF. The DNA of the CDR3 is TGCAGTGCTAGGCCTCAGGGGCTGTACTCCTACGAGCAGTACTTC.

V is TRBV2 and J is TRBJ1-1; no clear D. CDR1 and CDR2 from the germline V gene are SNHLY and FYNNEI. The CDR3 loop spans 13 amino acids. V was clipped by 7 bases and J by 4 bases, with 13 bases between them. This CDR3 reads CASTRGKGTEAFF. The CDR3 nucleotides are TGTGCCAGCACCCGGGGTAAGGGCACTGAAGCTTTCTTT.

The chain combines TRBV6-2 or TRBV6-3 with TRBJ2-7; D is unclear. The V end was cut by 2 bases, the J end by 4 bases, with 9 bases between. The CDR3 runs 13 residues. Germline CDR1 is MNHEY and CDR2 is SVGEGT. CDR3: CASSYGGLYEQYF. The CDR3 nucleotides read TGTGCCAGCAGTTACGGCGGCCTTTACGAGCAGTACTTC.

The gene calls are TRBV28 and TRBJ2-5; 7 bases line up with TRBD2. The CDR3 runs 15 residues. Trimming at V came to 4 bases and at J to 5 bases, leaving 10 bases not matched to a gene. Germline-derived CDR1 and CDR2 are MDHEN and SYDVKM. CDR3: CASSSWGGGGETQYF. The CDR3 DNA follows: TGTGCCAGCAGTTCCTGGGGGGGAGGAGGGGAGACCCAGTACTTC.

CDR3: CASSLTAENYNEQFF. Written as DNA, the CDR3 is TGTGCCAGCTCCCTGACGGCGGAAAACTACAATGAGCAGTTCTTC. The chain joins TRBV6-1 to TRBJ2-1; D gene uncertain. V lost 8 bases, J lost 3 bases, and 17 bases lay in between. This CDR3 contains 15 residues. The germline gives CDR1 MNHNS, CDR2 SASEGT.

This clonotype has just a few counts. This rearrangement joins TRBV6-6 to TRBJ2-3; TRBD1 is a possible D gene (5 bases). The CDR3 has 15 residues. Trimming stripped 9 bases from V and 8 bases from J, with 24 bases between. Per germline, CDR1 MNHNY and CDR2 SVGAGI (reference sequence). Written as DNA, the CDR3 is TGTGCCAGTGGGGAAGTCAGGGAAAGATCGGGTACGCAGTATTTT. Encoded protein: CASGEVRERSGTQYF.

This chain links TRBV19 with TRBJ1-1; maybe TRBD1 (6 bases). Germline V lookup: CDR1 LNHDA, CDR2 SQIVND (reference sequence). V was clipped by 9 bases and J by 3 bases, with 14 bases between them. The CDR3 spans 13 residues. The chain's CDR3 is CASTWSGDTEAFF. CDR3 DNA sequence: TGTGCCAGCACATGGTCAGGGGACACTGAAGCTTTCTTT.

The chain is built from TRBV3-1 and TRBJ2-3; 8 nucleotides agree with TRBD2. This CDR3 is built from 18 residues. With 8 bases clipped from V and 4 bases from J, the junction kept 20 bases outside the gene matches. Germline V gives CDR1 LGHDT, CDR2 YNNKEL (reference sequence). CDR3 in amino acids: CASYPPPLTSVMADTQYF. The CDR3 DNA sequence: TGTGCCAGCTACCCCCCCCCGCTGACTAGCGTGATGGCAGATACGCAGTATTTT.

This chain uses TRBV12-3 or TRBV12-4 with TRBJ2-7, with D unresolved. This CDR3 has 13 residues. Trimming pared 3 bases from V and 2 bases from J, leaving 8 bases between. The CDR3 loop reads CASSLLGTYEQYF. The CDR3 nucleotides are TGTGCCAGCAGTTTGCTGGGTACCTACGAGCAGTACTTC.

The chain has TRBV6-1 and TRBJ1-6; a weak D match, TRBD1 (6 bases). With 2 bases removed from V and 3 bases from J, the gap between germline ends came to 11 bases. CDR3 length: 16 residues. CDR1 is MNHNS and CDR2 is SASEGT in the germline V gene. The CDR3 reads CASSEWAGVYNSPLHF. The CDR3 DNA is TGTGCCAGCAGTGAATGGGCAGGGGTCTATAATTCACCCCTCCACTTT.

This chain joins TRBV27 and TRBJ1-6; D may be TRBD1 (5 bases). This CDR3 comprises 16 residues. Germline CDR1 and CDR2: MNHEY and SMNVEV (reference sequence). V lost 7 bases, J lost 3 bases, and 16 bases lay in between. The CDR3 loop is CASTLAQELYNSPLHF. The DNA for the CDR3 is TGTGCCAGCACTCTCGCACAGGAGCTCTATAATTCACCCCTCCACTTT.

The rearrangement joins TRBV12-3 or TRBV12-4 to TRBJ1-1, with 9 bases that match TRBD1. The length of the CDR3 is 14 residues. The V segment lost 5 bases and the J segment 1 base; nucleotides outside the gene matches: 2. The CDR3 bases are TGTGCCAGCAGTCGGGACAGGGCGAACACTGAAGCTTTCTTT. Protein product: CASSRDRANTEAFF.

The chain combines TRBV3-1 with TRBJ2-1; tentatively, D is TRBD1 or TRBD2 (5 bases each). The V gene's germline CDR1 is LGHDT and CDR2 YNNKEL (reference sequence). The CDR3 has 15 residues. Trimming stripped 1 base from V and 1 base from J, with 8 bases between. The CDR3 loop is CASSQAEGSYNEQFF. The CDR3 DNA reads as TGTGCCAGCAGCCAAGCCGAGGGGTCCTACAATGAGCAGTTCTTC.

The J gene is TRBJ2-2, the V gene TRBV7-3; D possibly uses TRBD1 or TRBD2 (6 bases each). The CDR3 contains 15 residues. V lost 5 bases to trimming and J lost 6 bases, with 16 bases between them. CDR1 SGHTA and CDR2 FQGTGA come from the germline V gene. The chain's CDR3 is CASSLSGGGAGELFF. The DNA for the CDR3 is TGTGCCAGCAGCCTCAGTGGGGGCGGGGCCGGGGAGCTGTTTTTT.

This chain uses TRBV5-6 with TRBJ2-1; a possible D gene is TRBD2 (6 bases). CDR1 and CDR2 (germline): SGHDT, YYEEEE. Trimming shortened V by 4 bases and J by 14 bases, and 16 bases separated the two germline ends. This CDR3 has 12 residues. The DNA of the CDR3 is TGTGCCAGCAGCCCGGGAGCCCGATCTGAGTTCTTC. Protein product: CASSPGARSEFF.

The chain uses TRBV20-1 and TRBJ2-3; 8 nucleotides match TRBD2. Germline CDR1 is DFQATT and CDR2 is SNEGSKA (reference sequence). Trimming removed 4 bases from V and 3 bases from J; junction bases left unmatched: 15. The CDR3 is 17 residues long. The CDR3 sequence is CSAKGLAGRLRTDTQYF. The CDR3 region has the DNA TGCAGTGCTAAGGGGTTAGCGGGACGGTTGAGGACAGATACGCAGTATTTT.